The 2 T cell receptor beta chains presented below share a single source sample, sequenced in a study of beta chain features in type 1 diabetes. The investigators reverse transcribed all of the isolated RNA, so they sequenced expressed TCRB transcripts. Data came from immunoSEQ multiplex PCR; TCRdb stores just in-frame clones and leaves some out. This table has 200,000 to 250,000 clones, around a quarter appearing once. The source material was central memory CD4+ T cells from blood. The receptors derive from a man aged 25-40 years in good health.

This clone appeared a few times. Additional DNA sequences in this sample encode the identical CDR3. As DNA, the CDR3 is TGTGCCAGCAGCTTAGGGCAGGGGAACACTGAAGCTTTCTTT. It translates to CASSLGQGNTEAFF. This rearrangement joins TRBV7-2 to TRBJ1-1; a weak D match, TRBD1 (5 bases). The CDR3 has 14 residues. Deletions cut 1 base from V and 1 base from J, with 7 bases between. Looked up from germline, CDR1 is SGHTA and CDR2 is FQGNSA. Full variable domain (missing parts from reference TRBV7-2 and TRBJ1-1): GAGVSQSPSNKVTEKGKDVELRCDPISGHTALYWYRQSLGQGLEFLIYFQGNSAPDKSGLPSDRFSAERTGGSVSTLTIQRTQQEDSAVYLCASSLGQGNTEAFFGQGTRLTVV.

The rearrangement joins TRBV25-1 to TRBJ1-4; 8 nucleotides align to TRBD1. There are 17 residues in the CDR3. With V trimmed by 2 bases and J by 8 bases, 13 bases remained unmatched. Germline values: CDR1 MGHDK, CDR2 SYGVNS. In DNA, the CDR3 is TGTGCCAGCAGTGAAGGAGGGACAGGTATGGCTGGCGAAAAACTGTTTTTT. This encodes CASSEGGTGMAGEKLFF.